The sample holds a few counts of the clone carrying this TCR beta chain. The investigators amplified TCR beta CDR3 regions from RNA transcripts. Initially, a first-round RT-PCR of the TCR CDR3 employed the HTBI primer set. A single record per CDR3 protein comes from TCRdb applying MiXCR to the multiplex PCR reads. Found here are hundreds of thousands of distinct CDR3 sequences, 15% to 18% of them singletons; the top ten hold roughly 13%. From germline, CDR1 is SGHAT and CDR2 FQNNGV. With 4 bases removed from V and 1 base from J, the gap between germline ends came to 15 bases. The CDR3 spans 16 residues. The data were taken from a study of T cells in Graves' hyperthyroidism and ophthalmopathy.

The source of this sequence is a woman aged 18-30 years with Graves' hyperthyroidism. The sequencing input was blood. V is TRBV11-2 and J is TRBJ2-3, with D unresolved. The CDR3 DNA follows: TGTGCCAGCAGCTCCAAACTGGGAACTGGCACAGATACGCAGTATTTT. Translating gives CASSSKLGTGTDTQYF.